The 25 T cell receptor beta chains listed next were all sequenced from one sample in a study of blood T cell repertoires in COVID-19. The assay was immunoSEQ multiplex PCR, and TCRdb's table has in-frame clones only and misses some. This table holds more than 150,000 clones, roughly nine tenths found once. Sequences were obtained from peripheral blood. The receptors were gathered from a man aged 35 to 55 with acute or convalescent COVID-19.

This sequence joins TRBV21-1 and TRBJ2-7; the table names TRBD1, a call not compared with the DNA. TRBV21-1 is deemed a pseudogene. The CDR3 covers 15 residues. In nucleotides, the CDR3 is TGTGCCAGCAGCAAAGCGGGGGACAGGAGCTACGAGCAGTACTTC. Amino acid sequence: CASSKAGDRSYEQYF.

This sequence joins TRBV12-2 and TRBJ2-5; the D segment call TRBD2 is taken from the table without a DNA check. TRBV12-2 counts as a pseudogene. There are 16 residues in the CDR3. The CDR3 nucleotides are TGTGCAAGTCGCCTTCCGTGGAGGCTTCGGCAAGAGACCCAGTACTTC. Amino acids: CASRLPWRLRQETQYF.

In the case of this clone: One end of the junction fails to match germline, which may point to a read error. The V call is TRBV6-4, the J call TRBJ2-1; 10 bases match TRBD2. This CDR3 spans 13 amino acids. Looked up from germline, CDR1 is MRHNA and CDR2 is SNTAGT. The DNA of the CDR3 is TGTGCCAGCAGTGACTCCACTAGCGGGGCTAGGGTCTTC. It specifies CASSDSTSGARVF.

The count of this clone is one. J is TRBJ1-3 and V is TRBV6-5; the D is unclear. Germline values: CDR1 MNHEY, CDR2 SVGAGI. V was trimmed by 8 bases and J by 2 bases, leaving 10 bases between them. There are 13 residues in the CDR3. In nucleotides, the CDR3 is TGTGCCAGCGGTACAGCGGCTGGAAACACCATATATTTT. As protein: CASGTAAGNTIYF.

As for this clone: Other nucleotide sequences in the sample specify the same CDR3. The rearrangement joins TRBV7-9 to TRBJ1-2; 7 bases match TRBD1. The CDR3 extends over 12 amino acids. V dropped 3 bases and J dropped 5; count of bases not matched to a gene: 0. Germline CDR1 and CDR2: SEHNR and FQNEAQ (reference sequence). This CDR3 is CASSLGQYGYTF. CDR3 bases: TGTGCCAGCAGCTTGGGACAGTATGGCTACACCTTC.

The CDR3 region is CASSLDRGHGYTF. CDR3 coding DNA: TGTGCCAGCAGCTTGGACAGGGGGCACGGCTACACCTTC. This chain links TRBV7-2 with TRBJ1-2; 11 bases are a match to TRBD1. This CDR3 comprises 13 residues. The junction had 2 bases not matched to a gene; V was cut back by 3 bases and J by 8 bases. Per the germline V gene, CDR1 is SGHTA and CDR2 is FQGNSA.

This clone was seen once. CDR3 residues: CASTGTGRGEKLFF. CDR3 coding DNA: TGCGCCAGCACCGGGACAGGGAGGGGCGAAAAACTGTTTTTT. This chain joins TRBV5-1 and TRBJ1-4, with 9 bases matching TRBD1. CDR3 size: 14 residues. Trimming cost V 6 bases and J 8 bases; bases outside gene matches: 8. Germline V gene lookup returns CDR1 SGHRS and CDR2 YFSETQ.

This chain uses TRBV12-3 or TRBV12-4 with TRBJ2-7; no definite D call. The length of the CDR3 is 12 residues. Trimming pared 1 base from V and 3 bases from J, leaving 4 bases between. The CDR3 loop is CASSLGDYEQYF. CDR3 nucleotide sequence: TGTGCCAGCAGTTTAGGCGACTACGAGCAGTACTTC.

This rearrangement joins TRBV5-1 to TRBJ2-1, with TRBD2 matching 11 bases. J lost 3 bases, V lost 4 bases, and 3 bases had no gene match. This CDR3 contains 15 residues. Germline V CDR1 and CDR2: SGHRS, YFSETQ. The CDR3 nucleotides read TGCGCCAGCAGCGAGGGACTAGCGGACTACAATGAGCAGTTCTTC. Translated, it gives CASSEGLADYNEQFF. Full variable domain (rest looked up from reference TRBV5-1 and TRBJ2-1): KAGVTQTPRYLIKTRGQQVTLSCSPISGHRSVSWYQQTPGQGLQFLFEYFSETQRNKGNFPGRFSGRQFSNSRSEMNVSTLELGDSALYLCASSEGLADYNEQFFGPGTRLTVL.

This clone was seen once. This chain uses TRBV19 with TRBJ2-5; a possible D gene is TRBD1 (6 bases). Germline V gives CDR1 LNHDA, CDR2 SQIVND (reference sequence). The CDR3 runs to 14 residues. V was cut by 2 bases and J by 1 base, with 8 bases left in between. CDR3 bases: TGTGCCAGTAGTATATTGGGGGCCCAAGAGACCCAGTACTTC. It codes for CASSILGAQETQYF.

This chain uses TRBV6-1 with TRBJ2-7; TRBD1 matches at 9 bases. This CDR3 region has 15 residues. Looked up from germline, CDR1 is MNHNS and CDR2 is SASEGT. Trimming took 0 bases from V and 4 from J; bases not matched to a gene: 4. CDR3 region: CASSEAGTGIYEQYF. The CDR3 region has the DNA TGTGCCAGCAGTGAAGCAGGGACAGGGATTTACGAGCAGTACTTC.

About this clone: In the same sample, other DNA sequences code for this CDR3. The chain uses TRBV5-1 and TRBJ1-1; tentatively, D is TRBD1 (6 bases). CDR1 is SGHRS, CDR2 YFSETQ, per germline. The V and J ends lost 4 bases and 1 base respectively, with 11 bases between them. The CDR3 is 14 residues long. The CDR3 DNA reads as TGCGCCAGCAGCCTGGACAGACCGAACACTGAAGCTTTCTTT. Its protein is CASSLDRPNTEAFF.

The chain combines TRBV11-2 with TRBJ2-1, with D maybe TRBD1 (7 bases). With 1 base removed from V and 0 bases from J, the gap between germline ends came to 10 bases. Germline lookup yields CDR1 SGHAT and CDR2 FQNNGV. CDR3 length: 16 residues. The chain's CDR3 is CASSLAQGGSYNEQFF. The CDR3 DNA is TGTGCCAGCAGCTTAGCGCAGGGGGGCTCCTACAATGAGCAGTTCTTC. The full variable domain, completed using reference TRBV11-2 and TRBJ2-1, is EAGVAQSPRYKIIEKRQSVAFWCNPISGHATLYWYQQILGQGPKLLIQFQNNGVVDDSQLPKDRFSAERLKGVDSTLKIQPAKLEDSAVYLCASSLAQGGSYNEQFFGPGTRLTVL.

CDR3 sequence reads: CASSLSRRSLSPLHF. CDR3 in DNA: TGTGCCAGCAGTTTATCGCGAAGGAGTCTTTCACCCCTCCACTTT. The genes are TRBV27 and TRBJ1-6; D unclear. Germline assignment: CDR1 MNHEY and CDR2 SMNVEV (reference sequence). The CDR3 runs 15 residues. V lost 0 bases and J lost 9, with 12 bases in between.

V usage is TRBV25-1 and J usage is TRBJ1-6, with 7 bases that match TRBD1. Trimming cost V 5 bases and J 4 bases; bases outside gene matches: 2. CDR1 MGHDK and CDR2 SYGVNS come from the germline V gene. The CDR3 has 14 amino acids. The DNA of the CDR3 is TGTGCCAGCAGTCTACAGGGGTATAATTCACCCCTCCACTTT. It is translated as CASSLQGYNSPLHF.

Only one count was recorded for this clone. The chain couples TRBV7-2 to TRBJ1-5; the D gene is possibly TRBD1 (5 bases). CDR1 is SGHTA and CDR2 is FQGNSA in the germline V gene. V shed 5 bases and J shed 2 bases, with 13 bases lying between them. This CDR3 has 15 residues. The CDR3 sequence is CASSAEGAGNQPQHF. The DNA for the CDR3 is TGTGCCAGCAGCGCCGAAGGGGCTGGCAATCAGCCCCAGCATTTT.

V and J are TRBV3-1 (or the pseudogene TRBV3-2) and TRBJ1-2; a weak D match, TRBD1 (6 bases). This CDR3 contains 16 residues. Germline-derived CDR1 and CDR2 are LGHDT and YNNKEL (reference sequence). Trimming pared 0 bases from V and 2 bases from J, leaving 13 bases between. CDR3 DNA sequence: TGTGCCAGCAGCCAAGATCAAGGGGGATGGAACTATGGCTACACCTTC. Translated, it gives CASSQDQGGWNYGYTF.

The chain recombines TRBV5-1 with TRBJ2-7; a possible D gene is TRBD2 (6 bases). Per germline, CDR1 SGHRS and CDR2 YFSETQ. CDR3 length equals 13 residues. V lost 3 bases to trimming and J lost 3 bases, with 10 bases between them. Here the CDR3 DNA reads TGCGCCAGCAGCTCCGGGGGACTCTACGAGCAGTACTTC. Translation gives CASSSGGLYEQYF.

The V gene is TRBV5-1, the J gene TRBJ1-1; 8 bases match TRBD1. Trimming removed 5 bases from V and 3 bases from J; junction bases left unmatched: 6. CDR3 length: 14 amino acids. Looked up from germline, CDR1 is SGHRS and CDR2 is YFSETQ. CDR3 region: CASRDRVRDTEAFF. In DNA form, the CDR3 reads TGCGCCAGCAGGGACAGGGTTAGGGACACTGAAGCTTTCTTT.

V gene TRBV6-5 combines with J gene TRBJ2-3; maybe TRBD2 (5 bases). This CDR3 comprises 14 residues. Germline assignment: CDR1 MNHEY and CDR2 SVGAGI. Deletions cut 6 bases from V and 1 base from J, with 11 bases between. The CDR3 region is CASRDLVGTDTQYF. The CDR3 nucleotides read TGTGCCAGCAGGGACTTAGTCGGCACAGATACGCAGTATTTT.

This rearrangement joins TRBV7-2 to TRBJ2-2; 7 nucleotides align to TRBD1. V shed 7 bases, J shed 2 bases, and the junction held 13 bases outside the gene matches. The CDR3 covers 17 residues. Germline V gene sequence: CDR1 SGHTA, CDR2 FQGNSA. The CDR3 is CASTRNFGTVNTGELFF. In DNA, the CDR3 is TGTGCCAGCACCAGGAACTTTGGGACAGTAAACACCGGGGAGCTGTTTTTT.

This clone has more than one count but fewer than ten. V is TRBV4-3 and J is TRBJ1-5, with TRBD1 matching 7 bases. V was pared by 3 bases and J by 6 bases, with 8 bases of the junction left unmatched. The length of the CDR3 is 15 residues. Per germline, CDR1 LGHNA and CDR2 YSLEER. CDR3 protein: CASSQGRQGSQPQHF. The CDR3 nucleotides read TGCGCCAGCAGCCAGGGGAGACAGGGTAGTCAGCCCCAGCATTTT.

In this sample, this clone turned up once. V and J are TRBV2 and TRBJ2-7, with 10 bases that match TRBD1. The CDR3 has 18 residues. Germline CDR1 is SNHLY and CDR2 is FYNNEI. Germline trimming cut 0 bases from V and 3 bases from J; bases unmatched to any gene: 11. CDR3 sequence reads: CASSEALYGTGVDYEQYF. CDR3 in DNA: TGTGCCAGCAGTGAAGCGCTTTACGGGACAGGGGTGGACTACGAGCAGTACTTC.

The rearrangement uses TRBV12-3 or TRBV12-4 and TRBJ2-1; 8 positions agree with TRBD2. The CDR3 is made up of 13 amino acids. With V trimmed by 9 bases and J by 4 bases, 5 bases remained unmatched. The CDR3 here is CASLLAEYNEQFF. CDR3 nucleotide sequence: TGTGCCAGTTTACTAGCGGAGTACAATGAGCAGTTCTTC.

The chain recombines TRBV6-6 with TRBJ2-2, with 7 bases identical to TRBD1. V shed 2 bases, J shed 4 bases, and the junction held 4 bases outside the gene matches. This CDR3 is built from 15 residues. Germline V lookup: CDR1 MNHNY, CDR2 SVGAGI (reference sequence). CDR3 residues: CASSYPTGTTGELFF. CDR3 nucleotides: TGTGCCAGCAGTTACCCGACAGGGACCACCGGGGAGCTGTTTTTT.